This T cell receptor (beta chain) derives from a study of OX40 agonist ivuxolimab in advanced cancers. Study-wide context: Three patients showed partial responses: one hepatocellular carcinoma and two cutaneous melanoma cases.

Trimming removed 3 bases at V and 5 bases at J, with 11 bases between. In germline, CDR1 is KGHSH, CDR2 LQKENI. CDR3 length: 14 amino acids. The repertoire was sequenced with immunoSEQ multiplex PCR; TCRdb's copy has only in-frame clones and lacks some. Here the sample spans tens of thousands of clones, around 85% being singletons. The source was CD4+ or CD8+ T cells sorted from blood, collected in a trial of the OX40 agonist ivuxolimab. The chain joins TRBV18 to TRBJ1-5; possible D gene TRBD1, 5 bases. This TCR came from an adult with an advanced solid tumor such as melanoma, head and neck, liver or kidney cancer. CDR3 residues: CASSPAGLDQPQHF. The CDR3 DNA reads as TGTGCCAGCTCACCCGCAGGGTTAGATCAGCCCCAGCATTTT.